These 9 T cell receptor beta chains came from one sample sequenced in a study of blood T cells in healthy people across ages (dated by TCRdb to about 2015). Library preparation was by 5' RACE. Sequencing took place on an Illumina HiSeq 2500. A second PCR of roughly 7 to 12 cycles was performed with a sample-barcoded 5' primer and a J-beta primer mix. TCRdb reran the public reads through fastp at Q25 and MiXCR, keeping productive beta chains. Every entry covers one CDR3 protein and lists the most common genes and DNA from its rows. The sample table holds roughly 680,000 distinct CDR3 sequences, of which around 48% were seen once. The top ten clones comprise 25% to 35% of the sample. Sequencing input: blood. The source is a woman aged 55-75 years in good health.

The table lists this clonotype with a few counts. This chain links TRBV24-1 with TRBJ2-1; D ambiguous. Between the trimmed V and J ends, which lost 5 bases and 4 bases, there was a span of 5 bases. The V gene's germline CDR1 is KGHDR and CDR2 SFDVKD. The CDR3 is 12 residues long. The CDR3: CATSGTYNEQFF. The CDR3 region has the DNA TGTGCCACCAGTGGAACTTACAATGAGCAGTTCTTC.

This clonotype was counted a few times. V gene TRBV28 combines with J gene TRBJ1-1; D may be TRBD1 (6 bases). The CDR3 sequence is 14 residues long. The V end was cut by 4 bases, the J end by 4 bases, with 13 bases between. CDR1 is MDHEN, CDR2 SYDVKM, per germline. The CDR3 nucleotides are TGTGCCAGCAGTTCGCAGGGGAGGTTCACTGAAGCTTTCTTT. Its translation is CASSSQGRFTEAFF.

This chain's CDR3 is CSAQTGGGHGYTF. The CDR3 bases are TGCAGTGCTCAGACAGGGGGCGGCCATGGCTACACCTTC. The rearrangement joins TRBV20-1 to TRBJ1-2; 10 bases are a match to TRBD1. Per the germline V gene, CDR1 is DFQATT and CDR2 is SNEGSKA (reference sequence). The CDR3 loop spans 13 amino acids. The trim removed 5 bases at V and 6 bases at J, leaving 6 bases unmatched.

This chain links TRBV20-1 with TRBJ1-2; D is ambiguous. The V end was cut by 4 bases, the J end by 1 base, with 1 base between. This CDR3 spans 10 amino acids. The germline V gene has CDR1 DFQATT and CDR2 SNEGSKA (reference sequence). The CDR3 DNA reads TGCAGTGCTAATAACTATGGCTACACCTTC. This sequence encodes CSANNYGYTF.

The rearrangement links TRBV4-3 to TRBJ2-5; 7 bases fit TRBD1. With 0 bases clipped from V and 1 base from J, the junction kept 5 bases outside the gene matches. Germline CDR1 is LGHNA and CDR2 is YSLEER. This CDR3 region has 16 residues. CDR3 residues: CASSQDRRQGQETQYF. The DNA of the CDR3 is TGCGCCAGCAGCCAAGATAGGAGACAGGGCCAAGAGACCCAGTACTTC.

About this clonotype itself: One end of the junction is discordant with germline, which a read error may explain. This chain connects TRBV12-3 or TRBV12-4 to TRBJ2-1, with TRBD2 identical over 10 bases. CDR3 length: 16 residues. The CDR3 coding sequence is TGTGCCAGCACCACCGAGCCTAGCGGGGGTCGGGATGAGCGGTTCTTC. This sequence encodes CASTTEPSGGRDERFF.

This sequence joins TRBV20-1 and TRBJ2-5; 9 bases match TRBD1. V dropped 2 bases and J dropped 5; count of bases not matched to a gene: 3. Germline-derived CDR1 and CDR2 are DFQATT and SNEGSKA (reference sequence). The CDR3 length is 13 residues. CDR3 region: CSARWTGVETQYF. The DNA for the CDR3 is TGCAGTGCTAGATGGACAGGGGTGGAGACCCAGTACTTC.

The rearrangement links TRBV2 to TRBJ1-2, with 7 nucleotides matching TRBD1. Germline V CDR1 and CDR2: SNHLY, FYNNEI. J was trimmed by 8 bases and V by 1 base; bases with no gene match: 4. This CDR3 spans 13 amino acids. The CDR3 region is CASSEGWDRGYTF. CDR3 DNA sequence: TGTGCCAGCAGTGAAGGTTGGGACAGAGGCTACACCTTC.

The CDR3 loop reads CASSSRTSGTDTQYF. CDR3 in DNA: TGTGCCAGCAGTTCTAGGACTAGCGGCACAGATACGCAGTATTTT. V usage is TRBV27 and J usage is TRBJ2-3; 9 bases match TRBD2. Germline V gene lookup returns CDR1 MNHEY and CDR2 SMNVEV (reference sequence). V trimming: 4 bases; J trimming: 1 base; junction bases outside the gene matches: 3. This CDR3 has 15 amino acids.